Each of the 10 T cell receptor beta chains below was sequenced from the same sample in a study of blood T cell repertoires in COVID-19. The assay was immunoSEQ multiplex PCR, and TCRdb's table has in-frame clones only and misses some. The sample records 360,000 or so clones, 90% being singletons. The sample taken for sequencing was peripheral blood. The receptor source for this set is a man younger than 30 with active or convalescent COVID-19.

As concerns this clone: A far larger clone differs by one base, so this is likely a read error. The J gene is TRBJ1-2, the V gene TRBV5-4, with TRBD1 identical over 7 bases. Germline trimming cut 4 bases from V and 0 bases from J; bases unmatched to any gene: 3. The CDR3 runs to 14 residues. Germline V gene data show CDR1 as SGHNT and CDR2 as YYREEE (reference sequence). CDR3 sequence (DNA): TGTGCCAGCAGCCTAGGGACAGCTAACTATGGCTACACCTTC. Residues: CASSLGTANYGYTF.

The chain couples TRBV7-8 to TRBJ2-3, with a tentative D call TRBD2 (6 bases). The CDR3 runs to 16 residues. Trimming took 6 bases from V and 4 from J, leaving 20 bases between them. From germline, CDR1 is SGHVS and CDR2 FQNEAQ. CDR3 DNA: TGTGCCAGCAGACAAACCCGGGGACTTCGGGCAGATACGCAGTATTTT. Translated: CASRQTRGLRADTQYF.

J is TRBJ1-4 and V is TRBV5-1, with 9 nucleotides matching TRBD1. Germline CDR1 is SGHRS and CDR2 is YFSETQ. The CDR3 is 15 residues long. J lost 7 bases, V lost 1 base, and 5 bases had no gene match. The CDR3 DNA follows: TGCGCCAGCAGCTTGTGGACAGGGGCATTTGAAAAACTGTTTTTT. Translating gives CASSLWTGAFEKLFF.

CDR3 in DNA: TGTGCCAGCTCACTAGGGGTCGGGGCCAAAAACATTCAGTACTTC. Translation gives CASSLGVGAKNIQYF. V and J are TRBV18 and TRBJ2-4, with D perhaps TRBD1 (5 bases). This CDR3 is 15 amino acids long. Per the germline V gene, CDR1 is KGHSH and CDR2 is LQKENI. V was trimmed by 4 bases and J by 1 base, leaving 11 bases between them.

This rearrangement joins TRBV7-2 to TRBJ1-5, with TRBD1 matching over 7 bases. CDR3 length: 15 amino acids. V shed 1 base, J shed 5 bases, and the junction held 5 bases outside the gene matches. CDR1 and CDR2 (germline): SGHTA, FQGNSA. In nucleotides, the CDR3 is TGTGCCAGCAGCTTAGAAGGGACAGATTATCAGCCCCAGCATTTT. Translated: CASSLEGTDYQPQHF.

The J gene is TRBJ1-5, the V gene TRBV7-6; 8 positions match TRBD1. Trimming removed 1 base from V and 10 bases from J; junction bases left unmatched: 21. There are 19 residues in the CDR3. CDR1 and CDR2 (germline): SGHVS, FNYEAQ. CDR3 amino acids: CASSLEVGTGFSSKYPQHF. The CDR3 coding sequence is TGTGCCAGCAGCTTAGAGGTCGGGACAGGTTTTTCATCAAAGTATCCCCAGCATTTT.

The V gene is TRBV7-2, the J gene TRBJ2-1, with TRBD2 as a possible D gene (6 bases). There are 18 residues in the CDR3. Germline assignment: CDR1 SGHTA and CDR2 FQGNSA. V lost 1 base to trimming and J lost 3 bases, with 19 bases between them. For the CDR3, the DNA is TGTGCCAGCAGCTTAGAGCCCGGTCGAGGAGCGGGCTACAATGAGCAGTTCTTC. Its translation is CASSLEPGRGAGYNEQFF.

The chain uses TRBV10-3 and TRBJ1-6, with unresolved D. The CDR3 contains 18 residues. The germline V gene encodes CDR1 ENHRY and CDR2 SYGVKD. The V gene lost 0 bases and the J gene lost 0 bases, with 12 bases spanning the gap. The CDR3 DNA follows: TGTGCCATCAGTGAGTCCCCAGGCAGCAGCTCCTATAATTCACCCCTCCACTTT. It specifies CAISESPGSSSYNSPLHF.

The gene calls are TRBV7-2 and TRBJ2-3, with 9 positions matching TRBD2. Per germline, CDR1 SGHTA and CDR2 FQGNSA. V lost 1 base, J lost 4 bases, and 3 bases stayed unmatched. The CDR3 contains 15 residues. The CDR3 here is CASSLVAGVPDTQYF. CDR3 DNA sequence: TGTGCCAGCAGCTTAGTAGCGGGGGTACCAGATACGCAGTATTTT.

This clone came up once. This chain uses TRBV27 with TRBJ1-4, with TRBD1 matching 8 bases. The trim removed 2 bases at V and 10 bases at J, leaving 6 bases unmatched. The CDR3 is 14 residues long. CDR1 and CDR2 (germline): MNHEY, SMNVEV (reference sequence). The CDR3 reads CASSLGAGGRKLFF. CDR3 DNA sequence: TGTGCCAGCAGTTTAGGGGCAGGGGGCCGAAAACTGTTTTTT.